This T cell receptor (beta chain) originates from a study of cytomegalovirus exposure and HLA in healthy donors. Study findings and constraints: Researchers reported that three CMV-associated chains were confirmed in vitro as CMV antigen-specific. No immune exposure information besides CMV serostatus was available. High specificity and sensitivity for cytomegalovirus status were reported for the classifier.

Worth noting for this clone: Its antigen is currently unknown.

The V and J ends lost 3 bases and 8 bases, in that order; junction bases with no gene match: 6. The germline CDR1 and CDR2 sequences are SGHNT and YYREEE (reference sequence). This CDR3 region has 14 residues. As for the donors, each was a healthy bone marrow donor. Both 60 Vbeta primers and 13 Jbeta primers went into the PCR. The data were produced by immunoSEQ multiplex PCR, yet TCRdb's version contains in-frame clones alone and is incomplete. This sample's table reports 95,000 to 150,000 clones. The sequence came from a man aged 40-49 years in good health and CMV-seronegative. The V gene is TRBV5-4, the J gene TRBJ1-2; 11 nucleotides line up with TRBD1. The sequenced sample consisted of PBMCs. The CDR3 DNA reads as TGTGCCAGCAGCTCGGACAGGGGGCTAGGGGGCTACACCTTC. Its protein is CASSSDRGLGGYTF.